These T cell receptor beta chains were read from a single sample in a study of T cell clones after liver transplantation. Profiling relied on immunoSEQ multiplex PCR, and the TCRdb table lists in-frame clones only, not all of them. Of around 19,000 clones in the sample, about four fifths are singletons; the top ten hold 30% to 40%. The specimen was CD8+ T cells from blood, collected roughly 55 months after liver transplant. Source of these receptors: a human patient who received a liver transplant. Part of the T cells may come from the graft donor. CDR3s include the opening cysteine and the closing phenylalanine or tryptophan. A D gene is named only where the DNA matches it firmly. A clone size is listed for some rows: how often the clone was seen (once, few, many), or a class if it is expanded.

>.|TRBJ2-4|TRBD1|TRBV27
TGTGCCAGCAGTATAGCGCACAGGGGGCTGGGCAAAAACATTCAGTACTTC
CASSIAHRGLGKNIQYF
>.|TRBJ1-5|.|TRBV7-2
TGTGCCAGCAGCGAGGGGCTTTCAAGCAATCAGCCCCAGCATTTT
CASSEGLSSNQPQHF
>.|TRBJ1-2|.|TRBV6-5
TGTGCCAGCAGAACTACAGGGAGTGGCTACACCTTC
CASRTTGSGYTF
>.|TRBJ1-2|.|TRBV25-1
TGTGCCAGCAGTGCAAGGGCCAGTTATGGCTACACCTTC
CASSARASYGYTF
>.|TRBJ2-7|.|TRBV29-1
TGCAGCGTTGCGGCAGTCTCCTACGAGCAGTACTTC
CSVAAVSYEQYF
>.|TRBJ2-7|.|TRBV5-7
TGTGCCAGCAGCCCCGACGTGTCCTCCTACGAGCAGTACTTC
CASSPDVSSYEQYF
>.|TRBJ2-2|.|TRBV6-6
TGTGCCAGCAGCCCGGACAGCGGGGAGCTGTTTTTT
CASSPDSGELFF
>.|TRBJ2-7|TRBD1|TRBV7-6
TGTGCCAGCAGCTTGGGGACAGTTTCCTACGAGCAGTACTTC
CASSLGTVSYEQYF
>.|TRBJ2-7|.|TRBV27
TGTGCCAGCAGTTTGTGGCAGGGCGACGAGCAGTACTTC
CASSLWQGDEQYF
>.|TRBJ1-4|.|TRBV4-1
TGCGCCAGCAGCCATACCCGAACTGGGGCAGGCGGATTTAATGAAAAACTGTTTTTT
CASSHTRTGAGGFNEKLFF
>.|TRBJ2-3|TRBD1|TRBV7-9
TGTGCCAGCAGCCACGGACAGGGGGCAATAAGAGATACGCAGTATTTT
CASSHGQGAIRDTQYF
>.|TRBJ1-6|.|TRBV4-1
TGCGCCAGCAGCCCACTCGGGACCGAGTATTCACCCCTCCACTTT
CASSPLGTEYSPLHF
>few|TRBJ2-1|.|TRBV11-2
TGTGCCAGCAGCTTATCGGAGAACAATGAGCAGTTCTTC
CASSLSENNEQFF
>few|TRBJ1-6|.|TRBV9
TGTGCCAGCAGCCCCAGTAGGGGACCCACCAATTCACCCCTCCACTTT
CASSPSRGPTNSPLHF
>medium-sized|TRBJ1-5|.|TRBV27
TGTGCCAGCAGTTCAGGCAGTTACAATCAGCCCCAGCATTTT
CASSSGSYNQPQHF
>.|TRBJ2-2|TRBD1|TRBV10-3
TGTGCCATCAGTGACCCTCCGGGACAGTCGTCTCCCGGGGAGCTGTTTTTT
CAISDPPGQSSPGELFF
>.|TRBJ1-1|.|TRBV7-8
TGTGCCAGCAGCTTAGAGGCAGGTGGGAACACTGAAGCTTTCTTT
CASSLEAGGNTEAFF
>.|TRBJ1-5|.|TRBV5-6
TGTGCCAGCAGCTTGGGGGCGAATCAGCCCCAGCATTTT
CASSLGANQPQHF
>.|TRBJ2-1|TRBD2|TRBV10-2
TGCGCCAGCAGTATAGCGGGTAGCTCCTACAATGAGCAGTTCTTC
CASSIAGSSYNEQFF
>.|TRBJ1-5|.|TRBV4-2
TGTGCCAGCAGCCAAGATTTCGCACAAGACAGTATTTTT
CASSQDFAQDSIF
>.|TRBJ2-2|TRBD1|TRBV29-1
TGCAGCGTTGAAGATCTGGGACAGGGAGCGAACACCGGGGAGCTGTTTTTT
CSVEDLGQGANTGELFF
>.|TRBJ2-7|TRBD1|TRBV28
TGTGCCAGCAGTTGGGGACAGGAAATATTATACGAGCAGTACTTC
CASSWGQEILYEQYF
>few|TRBJ1-2|.|TRBV6-5
TGTGCCAGCAGTTACTCGGGGGGGGCGCGAGGCTACACCTTC
CASSYSGGARGYTF
>.|TRBJ2-7|.|TRBV27
TGTGCCAGCAGTTCAGGGCACCGGTACGAGCAGTACTTC
CASSSGHRYEQYF
>.|TRBJ2-3|TRBD2|TRBV9
TGTGCCAGCAGCGCCGCTAGCGGGGGGATCAGGAATACGCAGTATTTT
CASSAASGGIRNTQYF
>.|TRBJ1-1|.|TRBV19
TGTGCCAGTAGTACCCTCGTTGGAGGGGAGGAGAACACTGAAGCTTTCTTT
CASSTLVGGEENTEAFF
>.|TRBJ2-7|TRBD1|TRBV19
TGTGCCAGTAGTATAGGGACAGGAGACGAGCAGTACTTC
CASSIGTGDEQYF
>.|TRBJ2-5|.|TRBV6-6
TGTGCCAGCAGTTACTCAGAGACCCAGTACTTC
CASSYSETQYF
>.|TRBJ2-3|TRBD2|TRBV28
TGTGCCAGCAGTTTAGGTAGCGGGGTGAGCACAGATACGCAGTATTTT
CASSLGSGVSTDTQYF
>.|TRBJ2-5|TRBD2|TRBV13
TGTGCCAGCAGCCTACATGGACTAGCGGGGGCCCAGTACTTC
CASSLHGLAGAQYF
>.|TRBJ1-2|.|TRBV30
TGTGCCTGGAGTGTGGGGGGGGAAAACTATGGCTACACCTTC
CAWSVGGENYGYTF
>.|TRBJ2-4|TRBD1|TRBV11-2
TGTGCCAGCAGCTCATCCGGGACAGAGCGGAACATTCAGTACTTC
CASSSSGTERNIQYF
>.|TRBJ2-7|.|TRBV2
TGTGCCAGCAGTGACGCCCACGAGCAGTACTTC
CASSDAHEQYF
>.|TRBJ2-7|.|TRBV7-2
TGTGCCAGCAGCTTAGGGGCCCCGTACGAGCAGTACTTC
CASSLGAPYEQYF
>.|TRBJ1-1|.|TRBV6-5
TGTGCCAGCAGTTACGGCCATGAAGACACTGAAGCTTTCTTT
CASSYGHEDTEAFF
>.|TRBJ2-1|.|TRBV11-2
TGTGCCAGCAGCTTAGTAGTGACAGGCTATGAGCAGTTCTTC
CASSLVVTGYEQFF
>few|TRBJ1-5|.|TRBV27
TGTGCCAGCAGTCAAGGGTACGGGCAGCCCCAGCATTTT
CASSQGYGQPQHF
>.|TRBJ1-3|.|TRBV28
TGTGCCAGCAGTGCACCAGGGATGGGGGGAAACACCATATATTTT
CASSAPGMGGNTIYF
>.|TRBJ2-7|.|TRBV19
TGTGCCAGTAGTATCGGTGGGGGTACCTACGAGCAGTACTTC
CASSIGGGTYEQYF
>.|TRBJ2-6|.|TRBV7-6
TGTGCCAGCAGCTTAGGGGACACCTTCTCTGGGGCCAACGTCCTGACTTTC
CASSLGDTFSGANVLTF
>.|TRBJ2-7|.|TRBV5-6
TGTGCCGGCTCCTCTCGGTCCTCCTACGAGCAGTACTTC
CAGSSRSSYEQYF
>few|TRBJ2-4|TRBD1|TRBV9
TGTGCCAGCAGGGCGGACAGGGACGAAAACATTCAGTACTTC
CASRADRDENIQYF
>.|TRBJ1-3|.|TRBV11-2
TGTGCCAGCAGCATCGGACGAAGCTCTGGAAACACCATATATTTT
CASSIGRSSGNTIYF
>.|TRBJ1-6|.|TRBV4-1
TGCGCCAGCAGCCAAGTTCCCTTGGTCCAGGGCGACAATTCACCCCTCCACTTT
CASSQVPLVQGDNSPLHF
>.|TRBJ2-7|TRBD1|TRBV30
TGTGCCTGGAGTGCAGGGGGCTCATACGAGCAGTACTTC
CAWSAGGSYEQYF
>.|TRBJ2-1|.|TRBV7-2
TGTGCCAGCAGCTTAGGCAATGAGCAGTTCTTC
CASSLGNEQFF
>once|TRBJ2-7|.|TRBV19
TGTGCCAGTAGTATATTCAGCGGGCCCTACGAGCAGTACTTC
CASSIFSGPYEQYF
>few|TRBJ2-1|.|TRBV30
TGTGCGGGGGGGCCGGGGGGTGAGCAGTTCTTC
CAGGPGGEQFF
>.|TRBJ2-7|.|TRBV6-5
TGTGCCAGCAGTTACGCTGGGCCGGAAGACGAGCAGTACTTC
CASSYAGPEDEQYF